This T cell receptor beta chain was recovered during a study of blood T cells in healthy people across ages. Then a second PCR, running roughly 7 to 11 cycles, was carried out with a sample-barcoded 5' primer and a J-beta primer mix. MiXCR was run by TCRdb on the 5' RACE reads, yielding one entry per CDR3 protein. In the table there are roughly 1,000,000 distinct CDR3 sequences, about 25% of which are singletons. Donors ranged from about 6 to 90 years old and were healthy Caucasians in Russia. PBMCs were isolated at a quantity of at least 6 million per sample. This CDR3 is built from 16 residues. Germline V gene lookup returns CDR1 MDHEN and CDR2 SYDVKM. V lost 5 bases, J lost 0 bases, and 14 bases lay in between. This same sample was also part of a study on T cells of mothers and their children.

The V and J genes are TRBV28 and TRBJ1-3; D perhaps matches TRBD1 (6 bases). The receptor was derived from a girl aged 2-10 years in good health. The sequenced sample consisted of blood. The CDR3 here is CASSPGQFLSGNTIYF. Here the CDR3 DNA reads TGTGCCAGCAGTCCCGGACAGTTCCTCTCTGGAAACACCATATATTTT. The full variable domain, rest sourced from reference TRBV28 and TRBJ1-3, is DVKVTQSSRYLVKRTGEKVFLECVQDMDHENMFWYRQDPGLGLRLIYFSYDVKMKEKGDIPEGYSVSREKKERFSLILESASTNQTSMYLCASSPGQFLSGNTIYFGEGSWLTVV.